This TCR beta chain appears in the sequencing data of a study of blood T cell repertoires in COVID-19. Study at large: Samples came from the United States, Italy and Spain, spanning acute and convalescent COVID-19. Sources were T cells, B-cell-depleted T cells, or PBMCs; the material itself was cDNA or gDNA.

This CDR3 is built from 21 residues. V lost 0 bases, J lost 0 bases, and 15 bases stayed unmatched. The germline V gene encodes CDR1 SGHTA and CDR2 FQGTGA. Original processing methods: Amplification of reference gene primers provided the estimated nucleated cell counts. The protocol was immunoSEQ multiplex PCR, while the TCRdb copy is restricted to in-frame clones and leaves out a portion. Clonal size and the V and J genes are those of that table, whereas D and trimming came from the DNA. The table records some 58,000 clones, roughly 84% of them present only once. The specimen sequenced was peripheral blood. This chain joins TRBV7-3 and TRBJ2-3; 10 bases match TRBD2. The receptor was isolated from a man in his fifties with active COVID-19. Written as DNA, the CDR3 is TGTGCCAGCAGCTTAACGGCGGTCCTAGCGGGGGCTACTTATAGCACAGATACGCAGTATTTT. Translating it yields CASSLTAVLAGATYSTDTQYF.